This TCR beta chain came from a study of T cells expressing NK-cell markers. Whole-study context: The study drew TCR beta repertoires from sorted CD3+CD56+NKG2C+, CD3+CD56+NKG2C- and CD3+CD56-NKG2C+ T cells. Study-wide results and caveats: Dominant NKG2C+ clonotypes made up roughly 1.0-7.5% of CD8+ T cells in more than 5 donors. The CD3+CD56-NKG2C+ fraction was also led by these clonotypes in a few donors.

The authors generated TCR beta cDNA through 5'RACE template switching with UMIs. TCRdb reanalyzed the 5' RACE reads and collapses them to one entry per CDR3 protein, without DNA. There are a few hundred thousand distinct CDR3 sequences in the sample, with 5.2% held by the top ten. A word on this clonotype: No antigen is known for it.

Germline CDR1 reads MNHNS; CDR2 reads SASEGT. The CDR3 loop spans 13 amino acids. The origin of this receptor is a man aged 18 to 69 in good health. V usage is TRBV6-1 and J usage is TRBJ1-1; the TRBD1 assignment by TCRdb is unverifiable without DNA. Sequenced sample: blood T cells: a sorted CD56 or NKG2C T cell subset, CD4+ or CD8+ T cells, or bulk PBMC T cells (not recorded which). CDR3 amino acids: CASGRGSNTEAFF.